The clone carrying this T cell receptor beta chain was observed at least ten times. This sample is part of a study of naive and memory T cell subsets. The treatment here: skin biopsy from PPD injection site in Mantoux-positive individual. An oligonucleotide containing a UMI was ligated to the 3' end of TCR cDNA. Skin biopsies came from PPD injection sites in Mantoux-positive individuals. The CDR3 extends over 15 amino acids. Germline CDR1 MNHNY, CDR2 SVGAGI (reference sequence). Trimming took 5 bases from V and 8 from J; bases not matched to a gene: 8. Amplification of ligated cDNA took four PCR rounds with SP2 and nested alpha and beta constant primers. Reverse transcription of blood and skin TCR RNA was primed at alpha and beta constant regions. Using its own MiXCR run on the UMI-ligation and nested PCR reads, TCRdb lists one record per CDR3 protein. The profile shows roughly 36,000 distinct CDR3 sequences, 11% of them singletons.

The chain has TRBV6-6 and TRBJ1-6; 8 bases align to TRBD1. The sequenced sample was skin, obtained from a tuberculin skin test site. This receptor was taken from an adult in good health. The CDR3 sequence is CASSRRQGIDSPLHF. As DNA, the CDR3 is TGTGCCAGCAGTCGCAGACAGGGGATCGATTCACCCCTCCACTTT.